The following is a T cell receptor beta chain sequence with its context. Its cognate antigen is unknown. With a J-beta primer mix and a sample-barcoded 5' primer, a second PCR ran 7 to 11 cycles. Sequencing yielded, for each sample, at least 2.5 million paired-end reads carrying CDR3. TCRdb used MiXCR to reprocess the 5' RACE reads, holding one entry per CDR3 protein. The sample shows roughly 700,000 distinct CDR3 sequences, 32% of them seen only once. CDR1 is DFQATT and CDR2 is SNEGSKA in the germline V gene (reference sequence). This CDR3 region has 12 residues. V was clipped by 7 bases and J by 8 bases; unmatched bases: 4. This sample stems from a study of blood T cells in healthy people across ages. The study's findings and limits: The study found more naive CD4+ cells and higher diversity in long-lived than aged donors. A roughly linear age-dependent decrease characterized TCR beta diversity per million T cells.

The sample consisted of blood. The chain couples TRBV20-1 to TRBJ1-4, with 10 bases lining up with TRBD1. This TCR came from a woman at least 80 years old in good health. The CDR3 nucleotides read TGCAGTGTCCCGGGACAGGGGGAAAAACTGTTTTTT. Protein sequence: CSVPGQGEKLFF.